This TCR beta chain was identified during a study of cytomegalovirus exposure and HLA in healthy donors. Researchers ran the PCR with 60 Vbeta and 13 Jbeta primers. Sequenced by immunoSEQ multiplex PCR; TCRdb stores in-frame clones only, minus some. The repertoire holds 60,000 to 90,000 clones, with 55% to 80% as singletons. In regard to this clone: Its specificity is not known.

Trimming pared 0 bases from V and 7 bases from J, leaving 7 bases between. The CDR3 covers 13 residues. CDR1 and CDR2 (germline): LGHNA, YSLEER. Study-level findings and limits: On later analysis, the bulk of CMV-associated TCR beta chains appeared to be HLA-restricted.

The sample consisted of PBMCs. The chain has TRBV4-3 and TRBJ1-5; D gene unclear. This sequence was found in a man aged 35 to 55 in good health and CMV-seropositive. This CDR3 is CASSQEGRQPQHF. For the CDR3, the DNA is TGCGCCAGCAGCCAAGAGGGCAGGCAGCCCCAGCATTTT.